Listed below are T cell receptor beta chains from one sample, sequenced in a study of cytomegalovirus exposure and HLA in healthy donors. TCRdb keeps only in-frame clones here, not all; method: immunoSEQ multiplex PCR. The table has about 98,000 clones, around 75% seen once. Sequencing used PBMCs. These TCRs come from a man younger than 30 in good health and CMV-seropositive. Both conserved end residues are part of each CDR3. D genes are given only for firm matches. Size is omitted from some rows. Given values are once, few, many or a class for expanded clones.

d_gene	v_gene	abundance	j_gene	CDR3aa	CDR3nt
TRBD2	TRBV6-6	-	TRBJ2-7	CASSYASGTYEQYF	TGTGCCAGCAGTTACGCAAGCGGGACGTACGAGCAGTACTTC
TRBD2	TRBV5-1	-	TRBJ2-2	CASSKTLAGLNTGELFF	TGCGCCAGCAGCAAAACACTAGCGGGACTAAACACCGGGGAGCTGTTTTTT
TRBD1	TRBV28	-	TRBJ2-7	CASSDQGQGYEQYF	TGTGCCAGCAGTGACCAAGGACAGGGATACGAGCAGTACTTC
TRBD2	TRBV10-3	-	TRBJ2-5	CAISVGGGPQETQYF	TGTGCCATCAGTGTAGGCGGGGGGCCCCAAGAGACCCAGTACTTC
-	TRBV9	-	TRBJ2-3	CASSSNRGTDTQYF	TGTGCCAGCAGTTCAAACCGGGGCACAGATACGCAGTATTTT
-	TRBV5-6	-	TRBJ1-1	CASSRRLVLGNTEAFF	TGTGCCAGCAGCCGGAGGTTAGTGCTCGGGAACACTGAAGCTTTCTTT
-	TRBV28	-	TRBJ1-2	CASSRSGGYTF	TGTGCCAGCAGTAGGAGTGGTGGCTACACCTTC
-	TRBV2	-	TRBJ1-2	CASSEARQRHGYTF	TGTGCCAGCAGTGAAGCGCGACAGAGACATGGCTACACCTTC
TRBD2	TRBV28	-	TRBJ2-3	CATQITSGSGDTQYF	TGTGCCACCCAGATCACTAGCGGGTCGGGGGATACGCAGTATTTT
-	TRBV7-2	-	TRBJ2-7	CASSLGIRGYEQYF	TGTGCCAGCAGCTTAGGCATCAGGGGCTACGAGCAGTACTTC
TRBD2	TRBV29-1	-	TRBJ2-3	CSVAGASTDTQYF	TGCAGTGTAGCGGGGGCGAGCACAGATACGCAGTATTTT
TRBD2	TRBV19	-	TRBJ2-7	CASSIAPLGGGASYEQYF	TGTGCCAGTAGTATAGCCCCGTTGGGCGGGGGGGCCTCGTACGAGCAGTACTTC
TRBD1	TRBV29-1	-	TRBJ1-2	CSVVTDRQGLRGYGYTF	TGCAGCGTTGTGACCGACCGACAGGGCCTTAGGGGCTATGGCTACACCTTC
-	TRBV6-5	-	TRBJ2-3	CAVMRQGTDTQYF	TGTGCTGTGATGCGGCAGGGGACAGATACGCAGTATTTT
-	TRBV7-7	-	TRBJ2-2	CASSPQRVTGTGELFF	TGTGCCAGCAGCCCTCAGAGGGTAACGGGCACCGGGGAGCTGTTTTTT
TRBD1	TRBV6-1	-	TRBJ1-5	CASSATRDSQPQHF	TGTGCCAGCAGTGCCACAAGGGACAGTCAGCCCCAGCATTTT
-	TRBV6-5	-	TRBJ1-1	CASSYSGGDVSEAFF	TGTGCCAGCAGTTACTCGGGGGGGGACGTGTCTGAAGCTTTCTTT
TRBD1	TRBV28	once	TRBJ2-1	CASSSDRVDEQFF	TGTGCCAGCAGCTCCGACAGGGTTGATGAGCAGTTCTTC
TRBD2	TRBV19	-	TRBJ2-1	CASSTSGGRYNEQFF	TGTGCCAGTAGCACTAGCGGGGGAAGATACAATGAGCAGTTCTTC
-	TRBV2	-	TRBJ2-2	CASSPGTTNTGELFF	TGTGCCAGCAGTCCCGGGACAACGAACACCGGGGAGCTGTTTTTT
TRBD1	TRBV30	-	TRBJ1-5	CAWSPGQGRPQHF	TGTGCCTGGAGCCCGGGACAGGGTAGGCCCCAGCATTTT
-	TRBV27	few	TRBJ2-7	CASSQSTRGHEQYF	TGTGCCAGCAGCCAATCGACTAGGGGGCACGAGCAGTACTTC
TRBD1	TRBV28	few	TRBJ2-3	CASSFRQGANTDTQYF	TGTGCCAGCAGTTTCCGGCAGGGGGCCAACACAGATACGCAGTATTTT
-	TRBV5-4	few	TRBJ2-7	CASSPPRAGRYEQYF	TGTGCCAGCAGCCCACCTCGGGCAGGGAGGTACGAGCAGTACTTC
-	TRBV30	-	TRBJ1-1	CAWSPPDRLRGTEAFF	TGTGCCTGGAGCCCCCCTGACAGGCTCAGAGGCACTGAAGCTTTCTTT
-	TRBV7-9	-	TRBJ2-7	CASSLSQEQYF	TGTGCCAGCAGCTTATCCCAGGAGCAGTACTTC
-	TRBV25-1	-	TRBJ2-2	CASNSVGSTGELFF	TGTGCCAGCAATTCTGTAGGGAGCACCGGGGAGCTGTTTTTT
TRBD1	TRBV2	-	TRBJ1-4	CASSRDRGQTNEKLFF	TGTGCCAGCAGTAGGGACAGGGGGCAGACTAATGAAAAACTGTTTTTT
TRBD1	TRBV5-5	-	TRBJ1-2	CASSLWTGSYGYTF	TGTGCCAGCAGCCTCTGGACAGGATCCTATGGCTACACCTTC
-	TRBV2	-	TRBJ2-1	CASTDPRLDSYNEQFF	TGTGCCAGCACCGACCCCCGACTAGACTCCTACAATGAGCAGTTCTTC
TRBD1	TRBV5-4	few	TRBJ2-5	CASSLSGGRQETQYF	TGTGCCAGCAGCTTGTCAGGGGGCCGCCAAGAGACCCAGTACTTC
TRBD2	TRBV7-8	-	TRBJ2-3	CASEPLAGSSTDTQYF	TGTGCCAGCGAGCCCCTAGCGGGGTCTAGCACAGATACGCAGTATTTT
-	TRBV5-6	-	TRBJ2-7	CASSLGPDEQYF	TGTGCCAGCAGCTTGGGGCCAGACGAGCAGTACTTC
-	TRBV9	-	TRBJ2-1	CASSVVSGNEQFF	TGTGCCAGCAGCGTAGTTAGCGGTAATGAGCAGTTCTTC
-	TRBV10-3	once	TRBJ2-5	CAISGGTTNGRKPTQETQYF	TGTGCCATCAGTGGGGGGACAACCAACGGAAGGAAACCAACTCAAGAGACCCAGTACTTC
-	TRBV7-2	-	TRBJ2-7	CASSLQGGGIYEQYF	TGTGCCAGCAGCCTACAGGGGGGAGGGATCTACGAGCAGTACTTC
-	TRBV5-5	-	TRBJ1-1	CASSLSPRGYDTEAFF	TGTGCCAGCAGCTTGTCCCCCAGGGGCTATGACACTGAAGCTTTCTTT
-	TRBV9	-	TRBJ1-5	CASTSGYEDQPQHF	TGTGCCAGCACCTCGGGGTATGAAGATCAGCCCCAGCATTTT
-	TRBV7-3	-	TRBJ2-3	CASSYSPTDTQYF	TGTGCCAGCAGCTATTCCCCGACAGATACGCAGTATTTT
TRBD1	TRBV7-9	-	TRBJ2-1	CASSLVGTGTYNEQFF	TGTGCCAGCAGCTTAGTAGGGACAGGGACGTACAATGAGCAGTTCTTC
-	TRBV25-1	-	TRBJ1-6	CASSGGGVNSPLHF	TGTGCCAGCAGTGGGGGAGGGGTTAATTCACCCCTCCACTTT
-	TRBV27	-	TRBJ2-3	CASSNREFTDTQYF	TGTGCCAGCAGTAACAGGGAATTCACAGATACGCAGTATTTT
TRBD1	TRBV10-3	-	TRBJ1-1	CAITGTGGDTEAFF	TGTGCCATCACCGGGACAGGGGGGGACACTGAAGCTTTCTTT